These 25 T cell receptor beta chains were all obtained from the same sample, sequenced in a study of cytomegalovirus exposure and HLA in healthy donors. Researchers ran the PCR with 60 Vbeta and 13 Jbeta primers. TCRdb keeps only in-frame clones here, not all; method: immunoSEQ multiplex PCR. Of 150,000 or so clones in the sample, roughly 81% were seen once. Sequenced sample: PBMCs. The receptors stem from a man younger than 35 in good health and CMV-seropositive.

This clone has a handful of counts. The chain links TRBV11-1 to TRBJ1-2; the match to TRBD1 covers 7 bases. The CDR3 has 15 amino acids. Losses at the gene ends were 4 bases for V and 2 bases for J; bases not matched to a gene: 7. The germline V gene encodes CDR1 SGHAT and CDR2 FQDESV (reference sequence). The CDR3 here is CASSSYRGPNYGYTF. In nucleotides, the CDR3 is TGTGCCAGCAGCTCCTACAGGGGCCCAAACTATGGCTACACCTTC.

CDR3 region: CASSLAQNTEAFF. CDR3 nucleotides: TGTGCCAGCAGCCTTGCACAGAACACTGAAGCTTTCTTT. The V gene is TRBV7-6, the J gene TRBJ1-1; D not certain. The germline V gene encodes CDR1 SGHVS and CDR2 FNYEAQ. This CDR3 region has 13 residues. V lost 5 bases, J lost 1 base, and 8 bases lay in between.

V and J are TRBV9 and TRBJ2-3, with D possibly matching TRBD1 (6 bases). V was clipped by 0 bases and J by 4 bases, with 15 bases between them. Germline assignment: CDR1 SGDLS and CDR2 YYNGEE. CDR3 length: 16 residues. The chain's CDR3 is CASSVEGVAIADTQYF. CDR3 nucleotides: TGTGCCAGCAGCGTAGAGGGGGTCGCCATTGCAGATACGCAGTATTTT.

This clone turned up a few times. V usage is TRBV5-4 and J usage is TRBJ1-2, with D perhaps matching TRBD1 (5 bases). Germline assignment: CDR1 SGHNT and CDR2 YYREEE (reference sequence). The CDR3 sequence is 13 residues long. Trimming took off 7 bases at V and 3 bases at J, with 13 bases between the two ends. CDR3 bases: TGTGCCAGCCGGGTCGGGGGGGACTATGGCTACACCTTC. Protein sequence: CASRVGGDYGYTF.

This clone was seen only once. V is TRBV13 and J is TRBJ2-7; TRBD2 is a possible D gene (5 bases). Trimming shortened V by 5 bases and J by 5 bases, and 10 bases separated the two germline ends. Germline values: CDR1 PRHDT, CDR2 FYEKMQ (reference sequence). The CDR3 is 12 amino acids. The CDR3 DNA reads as TGTGCCAGCAGCATTGAGGGCGACGAGCAGTACTTC. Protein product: CASSIEGDEQYF.

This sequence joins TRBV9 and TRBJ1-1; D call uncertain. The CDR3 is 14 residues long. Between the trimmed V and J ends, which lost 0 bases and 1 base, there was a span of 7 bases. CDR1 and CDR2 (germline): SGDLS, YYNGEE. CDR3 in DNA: TGTGCCAGCAGCGTAGTCGCGGAGAACACTGAAGCTTTCTTT. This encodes CASSVVAENTEAFF.

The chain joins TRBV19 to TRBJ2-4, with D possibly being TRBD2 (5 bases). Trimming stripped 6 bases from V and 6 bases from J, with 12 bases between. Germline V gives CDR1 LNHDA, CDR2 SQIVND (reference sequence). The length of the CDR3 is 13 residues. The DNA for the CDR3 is TGTGCCAGTAGGGTAGGGAGCGGAAACATTCAGTACTTC. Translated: CASRVGSGNIQYF. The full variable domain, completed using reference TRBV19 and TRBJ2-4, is DGGITQSPKYLFRKEGQNVTLSCEQNLNHDAMYWYRQDPGQGLRLIYYSQIVNDFQKGDIAEGYSVSREKKESFPLTVTSAQKNPTAFYLCASRVGSGNIQYFGAGTRLSVL.

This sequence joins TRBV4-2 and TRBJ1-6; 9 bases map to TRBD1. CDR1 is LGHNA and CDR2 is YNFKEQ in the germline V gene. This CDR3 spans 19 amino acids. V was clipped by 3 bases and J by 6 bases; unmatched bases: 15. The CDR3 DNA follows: TGTGCCAGCAGCCAGCCCACCCTAACGACAGGGGGTCGTAATTCACCCCTCCACTTT. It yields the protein CASSQPTLTTGGRNSPLHF.

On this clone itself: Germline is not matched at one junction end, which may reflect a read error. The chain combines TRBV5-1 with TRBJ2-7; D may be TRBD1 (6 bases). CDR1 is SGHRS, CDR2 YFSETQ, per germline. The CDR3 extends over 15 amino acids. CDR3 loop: CASSQGSPSSYKQYF. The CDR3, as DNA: TGCGCCAGCAGCCAGGGGTCCCCCAGCTCCTACAAGCAGTACTTC.

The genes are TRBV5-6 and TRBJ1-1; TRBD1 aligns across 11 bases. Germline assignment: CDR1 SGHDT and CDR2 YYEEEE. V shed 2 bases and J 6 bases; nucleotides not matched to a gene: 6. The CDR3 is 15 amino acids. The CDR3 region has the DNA TGTGCCAGCAGCTTTGTGGGACAGGGGGTTTCTGAAGCTTTCTTT. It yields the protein CASSFVGQGVSEAFF.

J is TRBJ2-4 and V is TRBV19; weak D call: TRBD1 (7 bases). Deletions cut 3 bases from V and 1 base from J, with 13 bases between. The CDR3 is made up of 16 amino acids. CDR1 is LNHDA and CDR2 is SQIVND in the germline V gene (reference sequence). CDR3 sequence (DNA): TGTGCCAGTAGTATTTGGAGGGGGCATGCCAAAAACATTCAGTACTTC. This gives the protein CASSIWRGHAKNIQYF.

The CDR3 coding sequence is TGTGCCAGCAGCTTAGTGGGAGGGTCGTCAAACACCATATATTTT. Translating it yields CASSLVGGSSNTIYF. This chain links TRBV13 with TRBJ1-3; D gene unclear. Germline loops: CDR1 PRHDT, CDR2 FYEKMQ (reference sequence). V dropped 1 base and J dropped 6 bases, with 13 bases sitting between them. The CDR3 covers 15 residues.

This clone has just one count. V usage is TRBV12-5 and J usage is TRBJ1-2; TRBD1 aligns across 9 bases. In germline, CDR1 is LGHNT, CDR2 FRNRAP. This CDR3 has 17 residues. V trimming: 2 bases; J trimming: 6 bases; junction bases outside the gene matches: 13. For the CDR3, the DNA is TGTGCTAGTGGTTTGCCCCCCGGGACAGGGAAATTCCATGGCTACACCTTC. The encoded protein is CASGLPPGTGKFHGYTF.

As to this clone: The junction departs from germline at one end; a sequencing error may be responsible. The DNA of the CDR3 is TGTGCCTGCAGTGGGACAGGGCGCACCGGGGAGCTGTTTTTT. Amino acids: CACSGTGRTGELFF. The chain combines TRBV5-4 with TRBJ2-2, with TRBD1 matching over 9 bases. CDR1 is SGHNT, CDR2 YYREEE, per germline (reference sequence). The CDR3 length is 14 residues.

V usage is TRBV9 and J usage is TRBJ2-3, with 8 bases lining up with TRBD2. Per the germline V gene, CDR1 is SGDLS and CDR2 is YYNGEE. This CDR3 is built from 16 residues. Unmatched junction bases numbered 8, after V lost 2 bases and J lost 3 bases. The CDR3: CASSVGVAGRTDTQYF. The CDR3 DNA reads TGTGCCAGCAGCGTGGGGGTAGCGGGGCGTACAGATACGCAGTATTTT.

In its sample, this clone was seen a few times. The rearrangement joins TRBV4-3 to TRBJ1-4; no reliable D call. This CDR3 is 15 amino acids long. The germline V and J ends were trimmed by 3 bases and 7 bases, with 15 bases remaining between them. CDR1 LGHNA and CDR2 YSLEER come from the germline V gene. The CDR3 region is CASSHGWLGGEKLFF. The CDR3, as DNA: TGCGCCAGCAGCCATGGTTGGCTAGGTGGTGAAAAACTGTTTTTT.

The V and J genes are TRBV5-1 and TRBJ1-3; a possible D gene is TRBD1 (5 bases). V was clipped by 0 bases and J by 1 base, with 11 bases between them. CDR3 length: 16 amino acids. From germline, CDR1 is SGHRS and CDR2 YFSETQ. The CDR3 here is CASSLGGDPSGNTIYF. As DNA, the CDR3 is TGCGCCAGCAGCTTGGGGGGGGACCCTTCTGGAAACACCATATATTTT.

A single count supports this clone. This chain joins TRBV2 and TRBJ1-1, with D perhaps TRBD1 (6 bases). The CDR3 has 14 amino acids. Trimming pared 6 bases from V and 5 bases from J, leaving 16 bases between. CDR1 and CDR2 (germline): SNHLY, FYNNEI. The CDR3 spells CASRARGGVTEAFF. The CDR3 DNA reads TGTGCCAGCAGGGCTCGAGGGGGTGTTACTGAAGCTTTCTTT.

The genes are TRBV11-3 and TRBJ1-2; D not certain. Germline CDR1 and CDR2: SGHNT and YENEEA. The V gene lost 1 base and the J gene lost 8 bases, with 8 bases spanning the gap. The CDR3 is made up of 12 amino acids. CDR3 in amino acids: CASSLVGSGYTF. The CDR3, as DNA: TGTGCCAGCAGCTTAGTCGGTTCGGGCTACACCTTC. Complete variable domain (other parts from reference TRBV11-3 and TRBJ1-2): EAGVVQSPRYKIIEKKQPVAFWCNPISGHNTLYWYLQNLGQGPELLIRYENEEAVDDSQLPKDRFSAERLKGVDSTLKIQPAELGDSAVYLCASSLVGSGYTFGSGTRLTVV.

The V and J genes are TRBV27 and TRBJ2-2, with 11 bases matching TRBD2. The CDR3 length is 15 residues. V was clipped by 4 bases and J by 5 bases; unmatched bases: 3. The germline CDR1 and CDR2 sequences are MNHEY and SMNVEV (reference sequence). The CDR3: CASSSIAGGTGELFF. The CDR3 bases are TGTGCCAGCAGTTCAATAGCGGGGGGGACCGGGGAGCTGTTTTTT.

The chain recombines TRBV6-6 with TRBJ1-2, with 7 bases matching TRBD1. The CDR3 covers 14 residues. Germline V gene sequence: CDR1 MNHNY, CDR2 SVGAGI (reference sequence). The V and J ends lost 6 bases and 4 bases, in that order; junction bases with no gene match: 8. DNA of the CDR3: TGTGCCAGCAGCCAGGGACAGACCGTCTATGGCTACACCTTC. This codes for CASSQGQTVYGYTF.

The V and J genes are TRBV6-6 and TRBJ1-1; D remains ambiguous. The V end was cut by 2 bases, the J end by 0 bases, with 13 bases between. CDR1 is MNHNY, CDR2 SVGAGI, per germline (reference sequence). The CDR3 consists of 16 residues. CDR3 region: CASSYPRRLLNTEAFF. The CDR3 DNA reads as TGTGCCAGCAGTTACCCTCGGCGACTCCTGAACACTGAAGCTTTCTTT.

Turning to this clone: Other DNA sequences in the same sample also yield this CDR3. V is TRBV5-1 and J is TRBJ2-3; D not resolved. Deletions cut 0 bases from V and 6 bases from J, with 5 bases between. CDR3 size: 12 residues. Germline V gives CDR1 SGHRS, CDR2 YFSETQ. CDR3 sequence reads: CASSLGADTQYF. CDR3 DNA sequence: TGCGCCAGCAGCTTGGGGGCCGATACGCAGTATTTT.

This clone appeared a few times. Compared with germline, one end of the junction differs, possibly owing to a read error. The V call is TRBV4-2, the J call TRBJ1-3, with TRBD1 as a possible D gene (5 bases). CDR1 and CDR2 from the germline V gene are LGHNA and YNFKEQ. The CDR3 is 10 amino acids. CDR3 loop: CASSQDSRDF. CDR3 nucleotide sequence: TGTGCCAGCAGCCAAGATAGCAGGGATTTT.

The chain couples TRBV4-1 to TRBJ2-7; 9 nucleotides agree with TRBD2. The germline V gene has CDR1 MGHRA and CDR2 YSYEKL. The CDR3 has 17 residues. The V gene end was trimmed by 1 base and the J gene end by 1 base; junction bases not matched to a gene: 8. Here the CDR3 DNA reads TGCGCCAGCAGCCAAGCATTAGCGGGGGCTACGTCCTACGAGCAGTACTTC. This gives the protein CASSQALAGATSYEQYF.